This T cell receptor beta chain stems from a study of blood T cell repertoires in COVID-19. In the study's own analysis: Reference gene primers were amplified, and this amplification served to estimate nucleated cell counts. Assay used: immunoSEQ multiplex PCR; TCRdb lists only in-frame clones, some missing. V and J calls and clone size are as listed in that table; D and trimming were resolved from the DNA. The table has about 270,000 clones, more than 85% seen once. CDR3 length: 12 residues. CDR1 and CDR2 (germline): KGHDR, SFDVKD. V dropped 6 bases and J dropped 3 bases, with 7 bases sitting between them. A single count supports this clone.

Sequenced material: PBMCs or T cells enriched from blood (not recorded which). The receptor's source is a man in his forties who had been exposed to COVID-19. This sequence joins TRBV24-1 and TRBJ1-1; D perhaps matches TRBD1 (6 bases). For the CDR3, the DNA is TGTGCCACCAGTTACAGGGACACTGAAGCTTTCTTT. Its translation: CATSYRDTEAFF.